This entry lists 11 T cell receptor beta chains sequenced from one sample in a study of shared clonotypes between healthy human individuals. Clones were sequenced by immunoSEQ multiplex PCR, and TCRdb holds only the in-frame ones, with some missing. The data hold 2,500,000 or so clones, with just over 90% observed a single time. Sequencing was done on a sample of naive CD4+ T cells sorted from blood. Subset meaning: CD45RA+ positively selected. The receptors shown here come from a man aged 18 to 29 in good health.

The chain uses TRBV6-5 and TRBJ1-5; 7 nucleotides line up with TRBD1. J gave up 6 bases and V 7 bases, and 6 bases lay outside the gene matches. In germline, CDR1 is MNHEY, CDR2 SVGAGI. The CDR3 is 13 residues long. In DNA, the CDR3 is TGTGCCAGCACCGACAGGGAGGGTCAGCCCCAGCATTTT. This translates into CASTDREGQPQHF.

The chain uses TRBV28 and TRBJ1-4; a weak D match, TRBD1 (6 bases). Germline CDR1 and CDR2: MDHEN and SYDVKM. CDR3 size: 12 residues. Trimming took off 6 bases at V and 7 bases at J, with 9 bases between the two ends. CDR3 sequence (DNA): TGTGCCAGCAGGAGGACAGTTGAAAAACTGTTTTTT. Protein product: CASRRTVEKLFF.

The chain links TRBV5-1 to TRBJ2-7; D is undetermined. The CDR3 sequence is 15 residues long. V lost 2 bases to trimming and J lost 2 bases, with 14 bases between them. Germline loops: CDR1 SGHRS, CDR2 YFSETQ. The CDR3 nucleotides are TGCGCCAGCAGCTTTGGACCAGACACAGCCTACGAGCAGTACTTC. Amino acid sequence: CASSFGPDTAYEQYF.

The rearrangement links TRBV27 to TRBJ1-5, with 10 nucleotides matching TRBD1. CDR3 size: 18 residues. V lost 6 bases to trimming and J lost 1 base; unmatched junction nucleotides: 12. Germline V gene sequence: CDR1 MNHEY, CDR2 SMNVEV (reference sequence). CDR3 protein: CASSRYGTGVLSNQPQHF. CDR3 sequence (DNA): TGTGCCAGCAGCCGGTATGGGACAGGGGTTTTGAGCAATCAGCCCCAGCATTTT.

The chain joins TRBV5-4 to TRBJ2-2; D is ambiguous. CDR1 is SGHNT, CDR2 YYREEE, per germline (reference sequence). V lost 2 bases and J 7 bases, leaving 3 bases between the germline ends. This CDR3 has 11 amino acids. CDR3 sequence: CASSLDGELFF. The CDR3 bases are TGTGCCAGCAGCTTAGACGGGGAGCTGTTTTTT.

This clone was detected only a few times. The chain has TRBV6-5 and TRBJ1-6; the D is unclear. CDR1 and CDR2 (germline): MNHEY, SVGAGI. The CDR3 has 16 residues. V shed 2 bases and J shed 0 bases, with 8 bases lying between them. The CDR3 spells CASSYSSASYNSPLHF. CDR3 coding DNA: TGTGCCAGCAGTTACAGTTCCGCCTCCTATAATTCACCCCTCCACTTT.

V is TRBV29-1 and J is TRBJ1-1; 7 bases map to TRBD1. From germline, CDR1 is SQVTM and CDR2 ANQGSEA. This CDR3 has 13 residues. Trimming at V came to 8 bases and at J to 5 bases, leaving 11 bases not matched to a gene. The CDR3 DNA follows: TGCAGCCCAACGATGACAGGGAAAACTGAAGCTTTCTTT. Translation: CSPTMTGKTEAFF.

The rearrangement uses TRBV30 and TRBJ2-7, with TRBD1 identical over 8 bases. The CDR3 runs to 14 residues. V lost 0 bases, J lost 6 bases, and 7 bases stayed unmatched. The germline CDR1 and CDR2 sequences are GTSNPN and SVGIG (reference sequence). CDR3 amino acids: CAWSVRDRGSEQYF. CDR3 bases: TGTGCCTGGAGTGTAAGAGACAGGGGCTCCGAGCAGTACTTC.

This clone was found a few times. The identical CDR3 is also encoded by other nucleotide sequences in the sample. This chain links TRBV28 with TRBJ1-2, with D possibly TRBD1 on 6 matching bases. V was cut by 3 bases and J by 2 bases, with 7 bases left in between. The V gene's germline CDR1 is MDHEN and CDR2 SYDVKM. This CDR3 has 13 residues. CDR3 loop: CASSFGQNYGYTF. The CDR3 nucleotides are TGTGCCAGCAGTTTTGGACAGAACTATGGCTACACCTTC.

The V gene is TRBV7-2, the J gene TRBJ2-2; TRBD2 might be the D (5 bases). Per the germline V gene, CDR1 is SGHTA and CDR2 is FQGNSA. V lost 3 bases, J lost 4 bases, and 9 bases lay in between. The CDR3 is 14 residues long. The CDR3 reads CASSLSGITGELFF. In DNA form, the CDR3 reads TGTGCCAGCAGCTTGTCGGGGATCACCGGGGAGCTGTTTTTT. Using reference TRBV7-2 and TRBJ2-2 for the parts outside the CDR3, the full variable domain is GAGVSQSPSNKVTEKGKDVELRCDPISGHTALYWYRQSLGQGLEFLIYFQGNSAPDKSGLPSDRFSAERTGGSVSTLTIQRTQQEDSAVYLCASSLSGITGELFFGEGSRLTVL.

The CDR3 DNA is TGTGCCATCAGTGACGGGAGGAGCTCCTACGAGCAGTACTTC. It is translated as CAISDGRSSYEQYF. The chain couples TRBV10-3 to TRBJ2-7, with 7 nucleotides matching TRBD2. The ends lost 3 bases at V and 0 bases at J; junction bases unmatched: 2. The CDR3 is 14 amino acids. CDR1 is ENHRY and CDR2 is SYGVKD in the germline V gene.